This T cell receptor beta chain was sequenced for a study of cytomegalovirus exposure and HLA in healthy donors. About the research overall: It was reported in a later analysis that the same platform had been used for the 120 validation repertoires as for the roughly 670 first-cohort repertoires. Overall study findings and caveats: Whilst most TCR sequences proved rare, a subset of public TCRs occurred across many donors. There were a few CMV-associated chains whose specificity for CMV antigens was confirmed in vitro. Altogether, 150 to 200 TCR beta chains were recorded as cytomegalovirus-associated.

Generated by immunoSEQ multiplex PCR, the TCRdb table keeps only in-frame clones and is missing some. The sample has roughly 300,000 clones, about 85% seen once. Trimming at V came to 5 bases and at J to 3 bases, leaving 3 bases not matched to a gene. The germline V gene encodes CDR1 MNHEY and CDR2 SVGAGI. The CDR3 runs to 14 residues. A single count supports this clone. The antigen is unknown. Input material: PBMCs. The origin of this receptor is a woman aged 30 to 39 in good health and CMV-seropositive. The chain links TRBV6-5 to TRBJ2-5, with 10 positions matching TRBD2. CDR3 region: CASSPLAGEETQYF. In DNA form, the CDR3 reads TGTGCCAGCAGTCCTCTAGCGGGAGAAGAGACCCAGTACTTC.